This record looks at one T cell receptor (beta chain) sequence and its context. In the authors' workflow: Scientists estimated how many nucleated cells there were by amplifying reference gene primers. Using immunoSEQ multiplex PCR, the repertoire was profiled, and TCRdb retains in-frame clones only, with some absent. Clone size and V and J calls were adopted from that table, with D and trimming inferred from the DNA. The sample records 250,000 to 350,000 clones, 87% being singletons. The CDR3 covers 14 residues. Germline assignment: CDR1 LNHDA and CDR2 SQIVND (reference sequence). The V and J ends lost 1 base and 5 bases respectively, with 10 bases between them. This record belongs to a study of blood T cell repertoires in COVID-19. Background on the study: Spain, Italy and the United States supplied samples that represented acute and convalescent COVID-19.

The chain has TRBV19 and TRBJ2-3; weak D call: TRBD2 (7 bases). The sequencing sample was made of peripheral blood. The sequence came from a woman in her forties or fifties who had recovered from COVID-19. CDR3: CASSIGGGGDTQYF. CDR3 sequence (DNA): TGTGCCAGTAGTATAGGCGGGGGCGGAGATACGCAGTATTTT.